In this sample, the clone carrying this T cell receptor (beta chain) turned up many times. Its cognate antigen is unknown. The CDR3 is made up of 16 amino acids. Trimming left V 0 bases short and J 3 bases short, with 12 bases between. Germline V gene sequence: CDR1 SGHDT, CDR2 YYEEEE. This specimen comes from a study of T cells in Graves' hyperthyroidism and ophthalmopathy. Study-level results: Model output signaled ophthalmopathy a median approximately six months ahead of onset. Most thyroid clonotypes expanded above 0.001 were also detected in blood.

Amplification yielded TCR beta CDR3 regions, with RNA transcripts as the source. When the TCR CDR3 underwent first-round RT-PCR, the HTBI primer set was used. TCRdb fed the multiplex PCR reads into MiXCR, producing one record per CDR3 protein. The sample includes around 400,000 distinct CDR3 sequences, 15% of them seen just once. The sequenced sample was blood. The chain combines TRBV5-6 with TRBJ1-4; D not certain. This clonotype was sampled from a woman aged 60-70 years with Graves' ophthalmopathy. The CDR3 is CASSLARVGPNEKLFF. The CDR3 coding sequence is TGTGCCAGCAGCTTGGCCCGGGTCGGACCTAATGAAAAACTGTTTTTT.